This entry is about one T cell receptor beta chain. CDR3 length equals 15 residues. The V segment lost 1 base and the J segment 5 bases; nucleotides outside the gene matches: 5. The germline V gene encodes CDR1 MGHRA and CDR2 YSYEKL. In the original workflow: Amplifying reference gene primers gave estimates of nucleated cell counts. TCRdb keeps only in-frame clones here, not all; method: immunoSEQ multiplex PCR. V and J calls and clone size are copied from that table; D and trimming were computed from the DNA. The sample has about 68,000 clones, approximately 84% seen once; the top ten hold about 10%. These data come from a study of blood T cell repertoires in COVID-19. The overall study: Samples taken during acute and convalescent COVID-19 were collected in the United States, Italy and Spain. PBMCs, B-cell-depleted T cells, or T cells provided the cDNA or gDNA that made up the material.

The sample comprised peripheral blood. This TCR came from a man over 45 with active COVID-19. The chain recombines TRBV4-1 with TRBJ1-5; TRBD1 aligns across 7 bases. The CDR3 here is CASSQGSGGHQPQHF. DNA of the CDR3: TGCGCCAGCAGCCAAGGTTCAGGGGGGCATCAGCCCCAGCATTTT.